This record concerns one TCR beta chain sequence. What it recognizes is unknown. CDR1 and CDR2 (germline): LGHNA, YSLEER. The CDR3 totals 15 residues. Trimming stripped 1 base from V and 3 bases from J, with 13 bases between. TCRdb used MiXCR to reprocess the PCR reads, holding one entry per CDR3 protein. This sample yields about 630,000 distinct CDR3 sequences, of which roughly 23% are seen a single time; approximately 0.75% belongs to the top ten. The sample originates from a study of molecular identifiers for immune sequencing clone quantification. Study-wide results and limits: Researchers reportedly could pick up spiked Jurkat TCR RNA from one cell mixed into one million naive cells.

The chain employs TRBV4-3 and TRBJ2-7, with D possibly TRBD2 on 5 matching bases. The TCR originated in a human donor in good health. Some libraries in this study had Jurkat cell RNA spiked in. The sample taken for sequencing was naive CD8+ T cells from blood, with Jurkat cell RNA spiked in. Specified subset: FACS-sorted CD8+CD4-CCR7+CD45RA+ naive T cells. The CDR3 DNA reads as TGCGCCAGCAGCCAAGTGGGAGACGGAAACTACGAGCAGTACTTC. This sequence encodes CASSQVGDGNYEQYF.